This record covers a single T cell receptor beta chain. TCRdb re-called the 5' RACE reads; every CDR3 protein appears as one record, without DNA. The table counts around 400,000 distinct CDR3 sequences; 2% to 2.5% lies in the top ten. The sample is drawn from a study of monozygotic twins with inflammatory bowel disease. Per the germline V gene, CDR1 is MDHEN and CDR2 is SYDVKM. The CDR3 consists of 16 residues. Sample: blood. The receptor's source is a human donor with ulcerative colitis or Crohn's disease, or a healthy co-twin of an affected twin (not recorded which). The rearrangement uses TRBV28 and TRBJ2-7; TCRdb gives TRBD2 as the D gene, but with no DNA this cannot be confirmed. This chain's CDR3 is CASSLYGGRSSYEQYF.